These T cell receptor beta chains were read from a single sample in a study of blood T cell repertoires in COVID-19. The repertoire was sequenced with immunoSEQ multiplex PCR; TCRdb's copy has only in-frame clones and lacks some. This table holds about 60,000 clones, about 93% found once. Sample: peripheral blood. The receptors come from a human donor with active COVID-19. The donor label of this sample is uncertain. The CDR3 runs from the conserved cysteine through the conserved F or W. Each record gives: V gene, CDR3 protein.

v_gene: TRBV19; CDR3aa: CASTNTGGGYNEQFF
v_gene: TRBV27; CDR3aa: CASSFLPGRGRDNEQFF
v_gene: TRBV5-8; CDR3aa: CASSPTGAEETQYF
v_gene: TRBV7-3; CDR3aa: CASSLRLASPGELFF
v_gene: TRBV4-3; CDR3aa: CASSQGAVATNEKLFF
v_gene: TRBV2; CDR3aa: CASSEGHPEAFF
v_gene: TRBV7-9; CDR3aa: CASSLTREGHGEQYF
v_gene: TRBV19; CDR3aa: CASSIGLLSTDTQYF
v_gene: TRBV5-4; CDR3aa: CASSLVVGAETQYF
v_gene: TRBV7-6; CDR3aa: CASSAGTSGKYEQYF
v_gene: TRBV5-4; CDR3aa: CASSLGGSHTGELFF
v_gene: TRBV24-1; CDR3aa: CATSDPTDSAGNEQFF
v_gene: TRBV7-9; CDR3aa: CASSYSGIQETQYF
v_gene: TRBV11-2; CDR3aa: CASSYASTGELFF
v_gene: TRBV11-2; CDR3aa: CASRRTGVKEKLFF
v_gene: TRBV5-6; CDR3aa: CASNLDGTGYTF
v_gene: TRBV19; CDR3aa: CASSIDPFERGPAYNEQFF
v_gene: TRBV7-2; CDR3aa: CASSLARGARGSGANVLTF
v_gene: TRBV5-4; CDR3aa: CASSLGGRGTDTQYF
v_gene: TRBV5-1; CDR3aa: CASSGTSGGHNEQFF
v_gene: TRBV7-9; CDR3aa: CASSLGGLAASTDTQYF
v_gene: TRBV27; CDR3aa: CASSLKRGTGLYTGELFF
v_gene: TRBV20-1; CDR3aa: CSASLTIESGTQYF
v_gene: TRBV27; CDR3aa: CASSLNPPGVDRSKNIQYF
v_gene: TRBV2; CDR3aa: CASSGSSYEQYF
v_gene: TRBV7-9; CDR3aa: CASSGGSMNTEAFF
v_gene: TRBV19; CDR3aa: CASSMAEGLLDSPLHF
v_gene: TRBV5-1; CDR3aa: CASSLVAYSTYEQYF
v_gene: TRBV5-6; CDR3aa: CASSLGTAYGYTF
v_gene: TRBV18; CDR3aa: CASSPREPPGYTF
v_gene: TRBV27; CDR3aa: CASSLLGQGHYEQYF
v_gene: TRBV4-1; CDR3aa: CASSPHLAGGPGTGELFF
v_gene: TRBV6-2/TRBV6-3; CDR3aa: CASSYGTGDGFSNQPQHF
v_gene: TRBV3-1/TRBV3-2; CDR3aa: CASTGLAQETQYF
v_gene: TRBV7-2; CDR3aa: CASSPRRNSYNEQFF
v_gene: TRBV7-9; CDR3aa: CASSPGLARIPRRGELFF
v_gene: TRBV5-1; CDR3aa: CASSLGERQSEAFF
v_gene: TRBV11-3; CDR3aa: CASGLAGVNEQFF
v_gene: TRBV9; CDR3aa: CASSGRDNFQETQYF
v_gene: TRBV12-5; CDR3aa: CASAVRVDQPQHF
v_gene: TRBV9; CDR3aa: CASSPPFSAGGREQFF
v_gene: TRBV6-5; CDR3aa: CASSYSGSGGEETQYF
v_gene: TRBV5-1; CDR3aa: CASSLAGQNTGELFF
v_gene: TRBV6-2/TRBV6-3; CDR3aa: CASSLLAEGNHNEQFF
v_gene: TRBV7-2; CDR3aa: CASSLGLGSIYGYTF
v_gene: TRBV7-8; CDR3aa: CASSLRPRGQPNYGYTF
v_gene: TRBV5-4; CDR3aa: CASRREVDEKLFF
v_gene: TRBV11-2; CDR3aa: CASSLDYGTDTQYF
v_gene: TRBV6-4; CDR3aa: CASSESFSGFYGYTF
v_gene: TRBV2; CDR3aa: CASRKLAGASYNEQFF
v_gene: TRBV5-4; CDR3aa: CASSLDGVVKTEAFF